Listed here is a single T cell receptor beta chain. This entry belongs to a study of blood T cell repertoires in COVID-19. Looking at the study overall: PBMCs, B-cell-depleted T cells, or T cells provided the cDNA or gDNA that made up the material.

Cohort assignment relied on participant-reported clinical history. Donors of Cohort 3 who recovered were those that had two negative PCRs, clearance, or symptom resolution. CDR3 length: 15 residues. Trimming took off 3 bases at V and 0 bases at J, with 9 bases between the two ends. The germline V gene encodes CDR1 ENHRY and CDR2 SYGVKD. Clones were read by immunoSEQ multiplex PCR, and TCRdb kept only the in-frame ones, dropping some. The table lists approximately 470,000 clones, about nine tenths of them singletons. The receptor's source is a woman under 30 who had recovered from COVID-19. Sequencing was performed on PBMCs or T cells enriched from blood (not recorded which). The rearrangement joins TRBV10-3 to TRBJ1-5; D gene ambiguous. The CDR3: CAISDTAGSNQPQHF. CDR3 coding DNA: TGTGCCATCAGTGATACCGCCGGTAGCAATCAGCCCCAGCATTTT.